These 19 T cell receptor beta chains share one sample of origin, sequenced in a study of OX40 agonist ivuxolimab in advanced cancers. The method was immunoSEQ multiplex PCR; TCRdb's version includes in-frame clones alone and lacks a portion of them. The data contain tens of thousands of clones, roughly 88% of them seen just once; the ten biggest clones take up around 3.8%. Specimen: CD4+ or CD8+ T cells sorted from blood, collected in a trial of the OX40 agonist ivuxolimab. Every receptor here comes from an adult with an advanced solid tumor such as melanoma, head and neck, liver or kidney cancer.

The chain combines TRBV9 with TRBJ2-7; D is possibly TRBD1 or TRBD2 (5 bases each). V was clipped by 3 bases and J by 2 bases, with 12 bases between them. The length of the CDR3 is 14 residues. Germline CDR1 reads SGDLS; CDR2 reads YYNGEE. CDR3 region: CASSAGTVTYEQYF. The CDR3 DNA is TGTGCCAGCAGCGCGGGGACGGTAACCTACGAGCAGTACTTC. Supplemented by reference TRBV9 and TRBJ2-7, the full variable domain reads DSGVTQTPKHLITATGQRVTLRCSPRSGDLSVYWYQQSLDQGLQFLIQYYNGEERAKGNILERFSAQQFPDLHSELNLSSLELGDSALYFCASSAGTVTYEQYFGPGTRLTVT.

The chain is built from TRBV11-2 and TRBJ2-2; D is possibly TRBD2 (6 bases). This CDR3 region has 13 residues. Germline CDR1 reads SGHAT; CDR2 reads FQNNGV. The CDR3 DNA is TGTGTATCGGGAGTGAGGAACACCGGGGAGCTGTTTTTT. As protein: CVSGVRNTGELFF.

This chain connects TRBV9 to TRBJ2-7; D not resolved. The germline gives CDR1 SGDLS, CDR2 YYNGEE. The CDR3 runs 15 residues. Trimming stripped 0 bases from V and 2 bases from J, with 12 bases between. CDR3 in amino acids: CASSVGLAETYEQYF. The CDR3 DNA is TGTGCCAGCAGCGTAGGGCTGGCAGAAACCTACGAGCAGTACTTC.

The chain couples TRBV5-1 to TRBJ2-3, with D perhaps given as TRBD1 or TRBD2 (5 bases each). This CDR3 has 16 residues. V lost 0 bases and J lost 4, with 15 bases in between. Germline CDR1 and CDR2: SGHRS and YFSETQ. Written as DNA, the CDR3 is TGCGCCAGCAGCTTGGCTTGGGGGTCTGGCGCAGATACGCAGTATTTT. It codes for CASSLAWGSGADTQYF.

The CDR3, as DNA: TGTGCCTGGAGCGCTGGGCTAGCGGGAGACGAGACCCAGTACTTC. This sequence encodes CAWSAGLAGDETQYF. The chain couples TRBV30 to TRBJ2-5, with 10 bases matching TRBD2. Germline CDR1 GTSNPN, CDR2 SVGIG (reference sequence). Trimming took 3 bases from V and 5 from J; bases not matched to a gene: 9. This CDR3 spans 15 amino acids. The entire variable domain, with the rest obtained from reference TRBV30 and TRBJ2-5, is as follows: SQTIHQWPATLVQPVGSPLSLECTVEGTSNPNLYWYRQAAGRGLQLLFYSVGIGQISSEVPQNLSASRPQDRQFILSSKKLLLSDSGFYLCAWSAGLAGDETQYFGPGTRLLVL.

The V call is TRBV6-1, the J call TRBJ2-7; D may be TRBD2 (6 bases). Trimming took 6 bases from V and 3 from J, leaving 12 bases between them. Germline V gene lookup returns CDR1 MNHNS and CDR2 SASEGT. There are 13 residues in the CDR3. DNA of the CDR3: TGTGCCAGCAGGGGACTCAACGACTACGAGCAGTACTTC. It yields the protein CASRGLNDYEQYF.

The V gene is TRBV5-4, the J gene TRBJ1-2, with D unclear. This CDR3 is built from 13 residues. Germline V gene data show CDR1 as SGHNT and CDR2 as YYREEE (reference sequence). V was shortened by 4 bases and J by 4 bases, with 11 bases between the two germline ends. The DNA for the CDR3 is TGTGCCAGCAGCACCGTGGAGGGCTATGGCTACACCTTC. It is translated as CASSTVEGYGYTF.

CDR3 DNA sequence: TGTGCCAGCAGCTTAGCCCCAGTAACGGGCACGGAGCATTTT. It is translated as CASSLAPVTGTEHF. The genes are TRBV7-3 and TRBJ1-5; no definite D call. The CDR3 is 14 residues long. V was pared by 2 bases and J by 14 bases, with 19 bases between. CDR1 is SGHTA and CDR2 is FQGTGA in the germline V gene.

The chain employs TRBV30 and TRBJ1-1; possible D gene TRBD1, 6 bases. This CDR3 is built from 15 residues. CDR1 and CDR2 from the germline V gene are GTSNPN and SVGIG (reference sequence). V was cut by 0 bases and J by 1 base, with 12 bases left in between. CDR3 loop: CAWSVRGGPNTEAFF. As DNA, the CDR3 is TGTGCCTGGAGTGTACGTGGGGGCCCGAACACTGAAGCTTTCTTT.

The V call is TRBV5-1, the J call TRBJ1-1; the match to TRBD1 covers 10 bases. The CDR3 spans 14 residues. Germline-derived CDR1 and CDR2 are SGHRS and YFSETQ. Trimming cost V 1 base and J 7 bases; bases outside gene matches: 4. In DNA form, the CDR3 reads TGCGCCAGCAGCTTGAGGGGGACAGGGGATGAAGCTTTCTTT. Translating gives CASSLRGTGDEAFF. Filled out from reference TRBV5-1 and TRBJ1-1, the complete variable domain reads KAGVTQTPRYLIKTRGQQVTLSCSPISGHRSVSWYQQTPGQGLQFLFEYFSETQRNKGNFPGRFSGRQFSNSRSEMNVSTLELGDSALYLCASSLRGTGDEAFFGQGTRLTVV.

The V call is TRBV10-3, the J call TRBJ2-1, with 7 positions matching TRBD2. Losses at the gene ends were 6 bases for V and 9 bases for J; bases not matched to a gene: 5. Germline assignment: CDR1 ENHRY and CDR2 SYGVKD. The CDR3 is 12 amino acids. The CDR3, as DNA: TGTGCCATCAGGGCGGGAGCAAGTGAGCAGTTCTTC. Translating it yields CAIRAGASEQFF.

The chain joins TRBV30 to TRBJ2-5, with a possible D match to TRBD2 (7 bases). V shed 3 bases and J shed 5 bases, with 13 bases lying between them. Germline V gene sequence: CDR1 GTSNPN, CDR2 SVGIG (reference sequence). CDR3 length equals 13 residues. DNA for the CDR3: TGTGCCTGGAGGGGGGGGCTAAGGGAGACCCAGTACTTC. The encoded protein is CAWRGGLRETQYF.

V is TRBV14 and J is TRBJ2-7, with 12 bases identical to TRBD2. The CDR3 covers 16 residues. J gave up 7 bases and V 4 bases, and 11 bases lay outside the gene matches. CDR1 and CDR2 (germline): SGHDN, FVKESK. The CDR3 sequence is CASSPRGLAGTGEQYF. The CDR3 nucleotides read TGTGCCAGCAGCCCCCGCGGACTAGCGGGGACGGGGGAGCAGTACTTC.

V usage is TRBV7-3 and J usage is TRBJ2-1; no firm D call. This CDR3 comprises 13 residues. V lost 6 bases and J 9 bases, leaving 15 bases between the germline ends. Germline lookup yields CDR1 SGHTA and CDR2 FQGTGA. The chain's CDR3 is CASSFGQRFEQFF. As DNA, the CDR3 is TGTGCCAGCAGTTTTGGTCAAAGGTTTGAGCAGTTCTTC.

The V gene is TRBV7-2, the J gene TRBJ2-7, with 9 bases lining up with TRBD1. The CDR3 covers 14 residues. In germline, CDR1 is SGHTA, CDR2 FQGNSA. V dropped 2 bases and J dropped 4; count of bases not matched to a gene: 3. The CDR3 reads CASSLRDRAYEQYF. CDR3 in DNA: TGTGCCAGCAGCTTAAGGGACAGGGCTTACGAGCAGTACTTC.

CDR3 nucleotide sequence: TGTGCCAGCAGCTTACAGGGAGGCGCAGATACGCAGTATTTT. Its protein product is CASSLQGGADTQYF. This rearrangement joins TRBV7-3 to TRBJ2-3; TRBD2 is a possible D gene (6 bases). CDR3 length: 14 amino acids. Per germline, CDR1 SGHTA and CDR2 FQGTGA. Deletions cut 2 bases from V and 4 bases from J, with 10 bases between.

The V call is TRBV5-5, the J call TRBJ2-7, with 7 bases matching TRBD2. Germline V gene sequence: CDR1 SGHKS, CDR2 YYEKEE (reference sequence). The junction had 3 bases not matched to a gene; V was cut back by 0 bases and J by 3 bases. CDR3 length: 14 amino acids. CDR3 DNA sequence: TGTGCCAGCAGCTTGGTAGGGAGGGGCTACGAGCAGTACTTC. Translation gives CASSLVGRGYEQYF.

The chain couples TRBV5-5 to TRBJ2-7; 8 nucleotides align to TRBD1. V trimming: 5 bases; J trimming: 2 bases; junction bases outside the gene matches: 9. The CDR3 has 15 amino acids. Germline values: CDR1 SGHKS, CDR2 YYEKEE (reference sequence). The CDR3 loop reads CASRWETGDAYEQYF. CDR3 sequence (DNA): TGTGCCAGCAGGTGGGAGACAGGGGACGCCTACGAGCAGTACTTC.

The rearrangement uses TRBV11-3 and TRBJ2-7; no reliable D call. This CDR3 comprises 11 residues. The germline gives CDR1 SGHNT, CDR2 YENEEA. V lost 3 bases, J lost 2 bases, and 2 bases lay in between. The CDR3: CASSFAYEQYF. The DNA of the CDR3 is TGTGCCAGCAGCTTTGCCTACGAGCAGTACTTC.